The present T cell receptor (beta chain) was sequenced within a study of T-cell memory formation after mild COVID-19. Study-wide findings and caveats: The authors left the SARS-CoV-2 specificity of second-wave clones peaking on day 37 unconfirmed. Memory cells collected pre-infection included some clones that later responded, suggesting cross-reactive memory joined.

Each CDR3 protein is one row after TCRdb ran MiXCR on the 5' RACE reads. The sample has about 440,000 distinct CDR3 sequences; 20% are singletons. On this clonotype itself: The antigen remains unidentified.

The V and J ends lost 3 bases and 0 bases respectively, with 11 bases between them. The germline CDR1 and CDR2 sequences are KGHSH and LQKENI. The CDR3 sequence is 15 residues long. This chain joins TRBV18 and TRBJ1-1; a possible D gene is TRBD1 (6 bases). The receptor comes from an adult woman who had mild COVID-19 (a few samples of this study predate the infection). Cell type and time point are not known. Sequences were obtained from PBMCs or a T cell subset sorted from them (not recorded which). The CDR3 region is CASSPQGIMNTEAFF. The CDR3 region has the DNA TGTGCCAGCTCACCGCAGGGGATCATGAACACTGAAGCTTTCTTT.